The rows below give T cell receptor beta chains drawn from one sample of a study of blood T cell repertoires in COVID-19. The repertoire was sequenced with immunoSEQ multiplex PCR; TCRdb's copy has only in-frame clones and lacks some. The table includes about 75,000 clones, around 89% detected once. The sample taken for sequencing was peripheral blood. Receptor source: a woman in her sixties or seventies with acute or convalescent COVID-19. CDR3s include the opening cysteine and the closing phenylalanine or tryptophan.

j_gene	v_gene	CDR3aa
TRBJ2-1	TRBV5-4	CASSLSGSYNEQFF
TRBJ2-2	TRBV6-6	CATPREAGGELFF
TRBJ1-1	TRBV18	CASSASLTGGSNTEAFF
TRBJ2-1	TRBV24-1	CATSDPGQAHEQFF
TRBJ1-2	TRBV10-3	CAISGDSTMGYTF
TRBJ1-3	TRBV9	CASSVWGDSGNTIYF
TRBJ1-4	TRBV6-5	CASRLGTGLNEKLFF
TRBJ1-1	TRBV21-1	CASSKAAAFF
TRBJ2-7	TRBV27	CASSLWGRSYEQYF
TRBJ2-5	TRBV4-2	CASSQDPQGGEETQYF
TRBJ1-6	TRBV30	CAWSGGLPNSPLHF
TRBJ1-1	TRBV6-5	CASTSVLNTEAFF
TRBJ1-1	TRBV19	CASSMVRDRGYTEAFF
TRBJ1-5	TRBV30	CAWNPSGGNQPQHF
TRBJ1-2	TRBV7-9	CASSLSGGGYGYTF
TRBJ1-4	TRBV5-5	CASSFTFLPTDEKLFF
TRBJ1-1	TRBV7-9	CASSLARGMDTEAFF
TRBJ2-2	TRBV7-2	CASRLAGGNTGELFF
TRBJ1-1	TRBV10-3	CAIGQGSPEAFF
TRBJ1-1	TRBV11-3	CASSLQVNTEAFF
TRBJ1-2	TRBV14	CASSPQTGSGYGYTF
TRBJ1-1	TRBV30	CAWRLGGGFITEAFF
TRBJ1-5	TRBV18	CASSPQRQSNQPQHF
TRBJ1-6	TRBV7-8	CASSLDRDSPLHF
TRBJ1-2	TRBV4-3	CASSQGPGQANYGYTF
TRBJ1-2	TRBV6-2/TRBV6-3	CASSYNGLGVGLDGYTF
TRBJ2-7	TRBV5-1	CASSLAGGGYEQYF
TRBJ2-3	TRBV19	CASLQSGGSPSTQYF
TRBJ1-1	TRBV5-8	CASSRGTGGPTEAFF
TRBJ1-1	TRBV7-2	CASSLWGGPGNTEAFF
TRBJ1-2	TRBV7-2	CASSLGGAQGGYTF
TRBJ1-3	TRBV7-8	CASSLALIASGNTIYF
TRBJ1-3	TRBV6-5	CATAQGNSGNTIYF
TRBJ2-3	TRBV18	CASSPLAGGPTDTQYF
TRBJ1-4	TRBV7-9	CASSSRTGGGEKLFF
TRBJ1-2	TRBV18	CASSPGQSGNGYTF
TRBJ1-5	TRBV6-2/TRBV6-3	CASSSSGASGEYNNQPQHF
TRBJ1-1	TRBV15	CATSRDRGVYTEAFF
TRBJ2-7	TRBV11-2	CASSLVAGYEQYF
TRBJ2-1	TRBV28	CASSSPQVGSYNEQFF
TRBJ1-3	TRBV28	CASSQGGSGNTIYF
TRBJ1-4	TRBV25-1	CASSEGAIWEKLFF
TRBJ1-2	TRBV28	CASGLGQGSLGYTF
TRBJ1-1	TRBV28	CASTVHPDLNTEAFF
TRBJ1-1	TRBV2	CASRRMVNTEAFF
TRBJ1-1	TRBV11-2	CASSPTGITEAFF
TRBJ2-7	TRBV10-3	CAISESGRVVGSYEQYF
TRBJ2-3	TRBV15	CATTSPGGSKDTQYF
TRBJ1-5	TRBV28	CASIPRGANNQPQHF
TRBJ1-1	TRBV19	CATTDRVESTEAFF
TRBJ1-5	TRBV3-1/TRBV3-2	CASSQGSGADQPQHF
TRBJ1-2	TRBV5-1	CASSRGQAEAYGYTF
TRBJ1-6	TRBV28	CASSPRTGWGSPLHF
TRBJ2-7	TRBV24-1	CATSDSGTGHREQYF